The subject of this entry is one T cell receptor (beta chain). This specimen belongs to a study of immune characterization of retroperitoneal liposarcoma. TCRdb re-called the PCR reads through MiXCR, storing one row per CDR3 protein. This sample has approximately 3,000 distinct CDR3 sequences; 45% occur once, and the top ten carry 45%. V was cut by 6 bases and J by 3 bases, with 9 bases left in between. The germline V gene has CDR1 MNHNS and CDR2 SASEGT. This CDR3 contains 13 residues. This chain links TRBV6-1 with TRBJ2-1; TRBD1 is a possible D gene (5 bases). Sequenced sample: tumor tissue. The sequence derives from a male donor with retroperitoneal liposarcoma. The CDR3: CASRQDSYNEQFF. CDR3 bases: TGTGCCAGCAGACAAGACAGCTACAATGAGCAGTTCTTC.